Reported below is one T cell receptor (beta chain). Antigen: not known. These data are taken from a study of blood T cells in healthy people across ages. Study-wide results and caveats: Older age coincided with a roughly linear decline in TCR beta diversity per million T cells.

Donors were systemically healthy Caucasian individuals from Russia aged about 6 to 90 years. The authors extracted at least 6 micrograms of total RNA per sample. Next came a second PCR, run for about 6 to 11 cycles, which used a sample-barcoded 5' primer along with a J-beta primer mix. At least 2.5 million CDR3-containing paired-end reads were obtained per sample. TCRdb processed the 5' RACE reads anew with MiXCR; each CDR3 protein has one entry. The data show about 1.6 million distinct CDR3 sequences, approximately 32% seen once. Sample: blood. The origin of this receptor is a woman aged 25 to 39 in good health.

The CDR3 DNA reads as TGTGCCAGCAGGGCATACGCAACTAATGAAAAACTGTTTTTT. It specifies CASRAYATNEKLFF. The chain combines TRBV12-3 or TRBV12-4 with TRBJ1-4; D remains unclear. This CDR3 is 14 amino acids long. Trimming took 6 bases from V and 0 from J, leaving 8 bases between them.